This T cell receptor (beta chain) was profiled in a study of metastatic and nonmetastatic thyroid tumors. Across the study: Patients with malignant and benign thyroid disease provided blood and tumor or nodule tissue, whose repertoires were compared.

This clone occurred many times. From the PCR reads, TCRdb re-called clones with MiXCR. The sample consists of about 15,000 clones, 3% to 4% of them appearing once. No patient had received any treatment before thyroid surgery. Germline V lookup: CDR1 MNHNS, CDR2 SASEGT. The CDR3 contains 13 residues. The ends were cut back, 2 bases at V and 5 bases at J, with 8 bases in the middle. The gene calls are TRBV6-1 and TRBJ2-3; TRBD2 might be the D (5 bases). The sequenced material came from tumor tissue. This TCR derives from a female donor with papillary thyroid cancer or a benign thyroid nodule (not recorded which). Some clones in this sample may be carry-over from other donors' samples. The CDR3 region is CASSEIRGDTQYF. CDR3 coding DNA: TGTGCCAGCAGTGAAATCCGGGGAGATACGCAGTATTTT.